A selection of T cell receptor beta chains follows, all from one sample in a study of preoperative IRX-2 immunotherapy in early breast cancer. Profiled with immunoSEQ multiplex PCR; TCRdb holds only in-frame clones, not every one. The repertoire has tens of thousands of clones, about four fifths of them found once; the top ten carry around 1.5%. Specimen: lymph node tissue, collected after IRX-2 immunotherapy. These receptors were taken from a human donor with breast cancer. Both conserved end residues are part of each CDR3. D genes are given only for firm matches.

>TRBJ1-2|TRBV6-8|TRBD1
CASSPTGGDYGYTF
>TRBJ1-4|TRBV19|-
CASSIGRPGRLNEKLFF
>TRBJ2-1|TRBV6-8|-
CASSRARGNEQFF
>TRBJ2-7|TRBV28|TRBD1
CASTQGQFDFYEQYF
>TRBJ1-4|TRBV19|-
CASSIDSRTALATNEKLFF
>TRBJ1-4|TRBV11-3|-
CASKGIATNEKLFF
>TRBJ1-5|TRBV19|-
CASSPAFGMYSNQPQHF
>TRBJ1-1|TRBV7-6|-
CASSWLGGAFTEAFF
>TRBJ2-7|TRBV28|TRBD1
CASSRQGPREQYF
>TRBJ1-5|TRBV6-8|-
CASSYTGNNQPQHF
>TRBJ1-6|TRBV5-1|TRBD1
CASSTGQGSSPLHF
>TRBJ2-7|TRBV6-8|-
CASRVGDYEQYF
>TRBJ1-1|TRBV28|-
CASSAGFHTEAFF
>TRBJ1-5|TRBV15|-
CATSTTGLGNQPQHF
>TRBJ2-3|TRBV6-8|TRBD2
CASSRARGGSGTDTQYF
>TRBJ1-1|TRBV28|-
CASSFTGKGTEAFF
>TRBJ2-2|TRBV5-1|TRBD2
CASSKRDNTGELFF
>TRBJ2-4|TRBV15|TRBD1
CATSRGQGRMDIQYF
>TRBJ1-5|TRBV19|-
CASSIGGQPQHF
>TRBJ2-1|TRBV11-3|-
CASSLGSGSGGYNEQFF
>TRBJ1-2|TRBV6-8|-
CASSYQGPDRYGYTF
>TRBJ2-7|TRBV28|-
CASRWKWAPLPYEQYF
>TRBJ2-7|TRBV28|TRBD1
CASSLGTERYEQYF